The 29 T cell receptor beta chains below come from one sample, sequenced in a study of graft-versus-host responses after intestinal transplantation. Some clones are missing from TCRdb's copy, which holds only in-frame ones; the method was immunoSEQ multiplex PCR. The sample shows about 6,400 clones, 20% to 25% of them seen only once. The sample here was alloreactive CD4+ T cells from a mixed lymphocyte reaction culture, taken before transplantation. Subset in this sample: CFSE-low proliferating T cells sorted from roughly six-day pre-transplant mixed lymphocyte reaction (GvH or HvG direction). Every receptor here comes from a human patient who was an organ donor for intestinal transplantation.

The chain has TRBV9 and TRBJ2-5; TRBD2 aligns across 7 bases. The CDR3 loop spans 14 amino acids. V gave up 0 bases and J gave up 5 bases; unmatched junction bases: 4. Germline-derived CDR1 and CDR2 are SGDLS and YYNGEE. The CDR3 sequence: CASSVEVGGETQYF. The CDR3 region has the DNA TGTGCCAGCAGCGTAGAAGTCGGGGGGGAGACCCAGTACTTC.

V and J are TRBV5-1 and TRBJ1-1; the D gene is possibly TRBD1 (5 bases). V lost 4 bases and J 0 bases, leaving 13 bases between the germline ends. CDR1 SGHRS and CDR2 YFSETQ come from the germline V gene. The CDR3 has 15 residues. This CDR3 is CASSVPGGMNTEAFF. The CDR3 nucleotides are TGCGCCAGCAGCGTCCCCGGGGGGATGAACACTGAAGCTTTCTTT. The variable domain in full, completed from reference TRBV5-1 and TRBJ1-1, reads KAGVTQTPRYLIKTRGQQVTLSCSPISGHRSVSWYQQTPGQGLQFLFEYFSETQRNKGNFPGRFSGRQFSNSRSEMNVSTLELGDSALYLCASSVPGGMNTEAFFGQGTRLTVV.

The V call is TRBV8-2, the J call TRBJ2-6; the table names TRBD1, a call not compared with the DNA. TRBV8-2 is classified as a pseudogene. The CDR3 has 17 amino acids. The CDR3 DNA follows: TGTGGCATTCTTTCGAAGATAACACAAAGTCGGGCCAACGTCCTGACTTTC. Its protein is CGILSKITQSRANVLTF.

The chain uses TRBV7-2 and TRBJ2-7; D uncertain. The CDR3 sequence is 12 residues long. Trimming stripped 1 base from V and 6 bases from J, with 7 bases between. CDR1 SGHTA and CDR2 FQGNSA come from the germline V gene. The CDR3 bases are TGTGCCAGCAGCTTAGGGGTCACCGAGCAGTACTTC. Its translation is CASSLGVTEQYF.

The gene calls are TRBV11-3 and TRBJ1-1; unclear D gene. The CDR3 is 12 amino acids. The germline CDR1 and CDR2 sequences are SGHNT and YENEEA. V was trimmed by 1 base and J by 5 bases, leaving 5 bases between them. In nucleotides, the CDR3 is TGTGCCAGCAGCTTAGGGGAAACTGAAGCTTTCTTT. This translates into CASSLGETEAFF.

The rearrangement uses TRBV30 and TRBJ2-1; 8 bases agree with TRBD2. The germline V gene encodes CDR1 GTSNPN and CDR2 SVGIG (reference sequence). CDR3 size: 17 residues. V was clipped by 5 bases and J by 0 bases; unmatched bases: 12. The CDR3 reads CAWWRRGGGFSYNEQFF. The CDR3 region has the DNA TGTGCCTGGTGGCGCCGTGGCGGGGGGTTCTCCTACAATGAGCAGTTCTTC.

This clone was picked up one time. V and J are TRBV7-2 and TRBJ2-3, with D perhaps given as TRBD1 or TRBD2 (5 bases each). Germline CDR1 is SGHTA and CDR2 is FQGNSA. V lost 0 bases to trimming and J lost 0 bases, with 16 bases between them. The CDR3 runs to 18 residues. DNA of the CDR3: TGTGCCAGCAGCTTAGCTCCCCGTGGGGGAGCGAGCACAGATACGCAGTATTTT. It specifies CASSLAPRGGASTDTQYF.

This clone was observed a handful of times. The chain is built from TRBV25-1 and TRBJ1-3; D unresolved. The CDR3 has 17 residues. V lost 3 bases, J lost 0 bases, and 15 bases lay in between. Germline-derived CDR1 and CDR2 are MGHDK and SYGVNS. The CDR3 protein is CASSDVGTTLSGNTIYF. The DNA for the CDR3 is TGTGCCAGCAGTGATGTGGGCACAACCCTCTCTGGAAACACCATATATTTT.

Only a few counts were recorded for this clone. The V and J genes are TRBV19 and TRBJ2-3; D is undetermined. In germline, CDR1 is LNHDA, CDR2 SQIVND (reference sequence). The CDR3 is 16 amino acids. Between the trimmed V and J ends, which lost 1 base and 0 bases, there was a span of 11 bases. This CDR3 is CASSIGPGSSTDTQYF. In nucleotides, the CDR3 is TGTGCCAGTAGTATAGGACCTGGCTCTAGCACAGATACGCAGTATTTT. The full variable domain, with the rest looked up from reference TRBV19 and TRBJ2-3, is DGGITQSPKYLFRKEGQNVTLSCEQNLNHDAMYWYRQDPGQGLRLIYYSQIVNDFQKGDIAEGYSVSREKKESFPLTVTSAQKNPTAFYLCASSIGPGSSTDTQYFGPGTRLTVL.

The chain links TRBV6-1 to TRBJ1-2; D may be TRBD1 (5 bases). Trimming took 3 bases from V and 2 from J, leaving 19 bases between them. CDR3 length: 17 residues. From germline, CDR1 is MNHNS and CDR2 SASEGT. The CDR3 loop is CASSEGPPLASNYGYTF. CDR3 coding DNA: TGTGCCAGCAGTGAGGGGCCCCCGCTGGCCTCGAACTATGGCTACACCTTC.

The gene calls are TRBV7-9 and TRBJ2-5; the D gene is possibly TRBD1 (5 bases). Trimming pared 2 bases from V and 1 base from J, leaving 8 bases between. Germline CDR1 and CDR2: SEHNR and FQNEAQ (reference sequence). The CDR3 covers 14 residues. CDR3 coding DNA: TGTGCCAGCAGCTTATTGGGGCCCCAAGAGACCCAGTACTTC. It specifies CASSLLGPQETQYF.

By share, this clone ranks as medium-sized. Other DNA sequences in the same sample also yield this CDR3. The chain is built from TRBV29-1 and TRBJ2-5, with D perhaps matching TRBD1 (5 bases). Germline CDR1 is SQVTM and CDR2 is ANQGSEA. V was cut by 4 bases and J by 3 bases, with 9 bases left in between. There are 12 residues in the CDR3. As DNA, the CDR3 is TGCAGCGTTGCGACAGCTAAAGAGACCCAGTACTTC. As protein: CSVATAKETQYF.

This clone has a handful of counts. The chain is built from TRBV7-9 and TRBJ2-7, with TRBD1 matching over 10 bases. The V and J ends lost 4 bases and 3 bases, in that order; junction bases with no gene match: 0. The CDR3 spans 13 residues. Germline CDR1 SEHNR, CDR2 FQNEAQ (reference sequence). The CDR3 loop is CASSWTGGYEQYF. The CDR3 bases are TGTGCCAGCAGCTGGACAGGGGGCTACGAGCAGTACTTC.

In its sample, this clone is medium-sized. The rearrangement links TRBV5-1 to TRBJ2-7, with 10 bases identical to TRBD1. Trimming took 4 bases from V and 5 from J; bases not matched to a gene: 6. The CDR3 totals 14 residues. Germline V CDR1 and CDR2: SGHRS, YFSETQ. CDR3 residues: CASSGGQGNNEQYF. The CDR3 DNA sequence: TGCGCCAGCAGCGGGGGACAGGGGAACAACGAGCAGTACTTC.

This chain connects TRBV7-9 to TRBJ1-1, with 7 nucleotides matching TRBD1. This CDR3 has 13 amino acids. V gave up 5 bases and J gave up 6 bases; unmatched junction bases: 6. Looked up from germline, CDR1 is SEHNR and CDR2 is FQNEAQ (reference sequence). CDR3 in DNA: TGTGCCAGCAGCCTCCAGGGGGTATCTGAAGCTTTCTTT. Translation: CASSLQGVSEAFF.

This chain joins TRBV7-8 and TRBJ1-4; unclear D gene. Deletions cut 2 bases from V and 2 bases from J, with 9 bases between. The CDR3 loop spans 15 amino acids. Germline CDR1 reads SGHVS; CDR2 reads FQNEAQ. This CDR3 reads CASSLHEQTNEKLFF. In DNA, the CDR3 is TGTGCCAGCAGCTTACATGAGCAGACTAATGAAAAACTGTTTTTT.

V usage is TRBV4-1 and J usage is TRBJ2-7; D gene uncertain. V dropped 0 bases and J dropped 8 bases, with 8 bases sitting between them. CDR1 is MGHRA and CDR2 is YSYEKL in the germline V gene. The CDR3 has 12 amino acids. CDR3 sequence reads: CASSQEQYKQYF. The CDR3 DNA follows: TGCGCCAGCAGCCAAGAGCAATATAAGCAGTACTTC.

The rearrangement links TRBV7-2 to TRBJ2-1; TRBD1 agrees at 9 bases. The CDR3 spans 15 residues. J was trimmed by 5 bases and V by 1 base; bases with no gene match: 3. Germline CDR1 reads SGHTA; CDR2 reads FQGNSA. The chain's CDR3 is CASSLEGTGNNEQFF. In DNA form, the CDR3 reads TGTGCCAGCAGCTTAGAGGGGACAGGGAACAATGAGCAGTTCTTC.

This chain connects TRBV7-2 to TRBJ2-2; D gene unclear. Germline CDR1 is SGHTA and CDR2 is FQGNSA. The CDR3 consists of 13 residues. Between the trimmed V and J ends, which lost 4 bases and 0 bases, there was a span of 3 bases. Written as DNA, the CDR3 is TGTGCCAGCAGCTGGACGAACACCGGGGAGCTGTTTTTT. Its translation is CASSWTNTGELFF.

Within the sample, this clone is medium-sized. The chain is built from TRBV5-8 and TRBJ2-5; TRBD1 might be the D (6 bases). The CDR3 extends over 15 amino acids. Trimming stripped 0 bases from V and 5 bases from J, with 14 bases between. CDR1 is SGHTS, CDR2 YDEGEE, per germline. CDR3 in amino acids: CASSLEGSGVETQYF. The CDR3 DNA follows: TGTGCCAGCAGCTTGGAGGGGTCAGGGGTTGAGACCCAGTACTTC. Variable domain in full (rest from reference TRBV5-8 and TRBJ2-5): EAGVTQSPTHLIKTRGQQATLRCSPISGHTSVYWYQQALGLGLQFLLWYDEGEERNRGNFPPRFSGRQFPNYSSELNVNALELEDSALYLCASSLEGSGVETQYFGPGTRLLVL.

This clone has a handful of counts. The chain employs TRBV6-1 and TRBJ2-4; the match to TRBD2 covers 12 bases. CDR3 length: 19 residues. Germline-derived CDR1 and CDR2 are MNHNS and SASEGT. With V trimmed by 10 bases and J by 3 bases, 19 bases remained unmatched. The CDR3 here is CATRERPSGGAGGKNIQYF. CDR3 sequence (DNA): TGTGCCACCCGTGAACGGCCTAGCGGGGGGGCAGGGGGCAAAAACATTCAGTACTTC.

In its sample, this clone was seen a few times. The CDR3 DNA follows: TGTGCCAGCTCTTTATCCGCGGGCTCCTACAATGAGCAGTTCTTC. It encodes CASSLSAGSYNEQFF. The V gene is TRBV18, the J gene TRBJ2-1, with a weak D call TRBD2 (5 bases). Germline V lookup: CDR1 KGHSH, CDR2 LQKENI. This CDR3 is built from 15 residues. Trimming removed 6 bases at V and 0 bases at J, with 12 bases between.

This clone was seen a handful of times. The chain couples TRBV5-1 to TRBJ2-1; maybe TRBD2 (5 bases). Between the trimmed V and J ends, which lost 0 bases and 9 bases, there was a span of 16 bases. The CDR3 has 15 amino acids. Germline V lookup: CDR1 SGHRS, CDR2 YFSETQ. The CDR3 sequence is CASSLEVAGIGEQFF. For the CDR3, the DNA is TGCGCCAGCAGCTTGGAGGTCGCGGGCATCGGTGAGCAGTTCTTC. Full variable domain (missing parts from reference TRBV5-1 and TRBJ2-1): KAGVTQTPRYLIKTRGQQVTLSCSPISGHRSVSWYQQTPGQGLQFLFEYFSETQRNKGNFPGRFSGRQFSNSRSEMNVSTLELGDSALYLCASSLEVAGIGEQFFGPGTRLTVL.

The CDR3 loop reads CASSPHYNEQFF. The CDR3 DNA is TGCGCCAGCAGCCCACACTACAATGAGCAGTTCTTC. The rearrangement joins TRBV5-1 to TRBJ2-1; D is unresolved. This CDR3 spans 12 amino acids. The germline gives CDR1 SGHRS, CDR2 YFSETQ. The V gene lost 4 bases and the J gene lost 3 bases, with 5 bases spanning the gap.

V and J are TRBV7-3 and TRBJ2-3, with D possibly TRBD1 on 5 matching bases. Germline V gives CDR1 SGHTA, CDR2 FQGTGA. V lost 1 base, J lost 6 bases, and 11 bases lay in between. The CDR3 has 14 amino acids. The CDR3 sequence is CASSLKGPWDTQYF. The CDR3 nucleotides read TGTGCCAGCAGCTTAAAGGGGCCGTGGGATACGCAGTATTTT.

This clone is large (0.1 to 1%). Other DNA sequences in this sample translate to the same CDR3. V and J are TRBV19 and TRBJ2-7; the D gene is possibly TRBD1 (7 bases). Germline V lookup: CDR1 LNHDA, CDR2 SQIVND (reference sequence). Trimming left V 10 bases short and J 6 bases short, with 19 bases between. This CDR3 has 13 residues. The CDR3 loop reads CATRSGTAGEQYF. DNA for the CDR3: TGTGCCACTCGAAGTGGGACAGCGGGCGAGCAGTACTTC. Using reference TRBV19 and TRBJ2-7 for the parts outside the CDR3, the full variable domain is DGGITQSPKYLFRKEGQNVTLSCEQNLNHDAMYWYRQDPGQGLRLIYYSQIVNDFQKGDIAEGYSVSREKKESFPLTVTSAQKNPTAFYLCATRSGTAGEQYFGPGTRLTVT.

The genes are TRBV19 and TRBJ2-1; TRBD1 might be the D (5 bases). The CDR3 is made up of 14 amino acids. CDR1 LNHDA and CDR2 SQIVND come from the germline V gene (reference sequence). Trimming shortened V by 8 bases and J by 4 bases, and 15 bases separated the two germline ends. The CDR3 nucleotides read TGTGCCAGTTCGCCAGGGTTCCAATACAATGAGCAGTTCTTC. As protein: CASSPGFQYNEQFF.

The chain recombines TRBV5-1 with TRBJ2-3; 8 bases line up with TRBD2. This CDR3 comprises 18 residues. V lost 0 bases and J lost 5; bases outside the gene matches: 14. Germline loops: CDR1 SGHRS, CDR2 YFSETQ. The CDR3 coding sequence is TGCGCCAGCAGCTTGGGGAAAACGCCGGGGGGGCCTGGAGATACGCAGTATTTT. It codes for CASSLGKTPGGPGDTQYF.

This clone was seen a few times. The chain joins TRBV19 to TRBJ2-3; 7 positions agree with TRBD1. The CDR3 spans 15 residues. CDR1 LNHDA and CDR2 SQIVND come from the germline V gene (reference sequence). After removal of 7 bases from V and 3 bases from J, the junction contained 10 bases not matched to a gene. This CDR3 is CASTTETGVTDTQYF. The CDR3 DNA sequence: TGTGCCAGTACCACCGAAACAGGGGTGACAGATACGCAGTATTTT. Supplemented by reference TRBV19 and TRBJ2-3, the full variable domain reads DGGITQSPKYLFRKEGQNVTLSCEQNLNHDAMYWYRQDPGQGLRLIYYSQIVNDFQKGDIAEGYSVSREKKESFPLTVTSAQKNPTAFYLCASTTETGVTDTQYFGPGTRLTVL.